This TCR beta chain was sequenced for a study of blood T cell repertoires in COVID-19. At the level of the study: Acute and convalescent COVID-19 specimens originated in the United States, Italy and Spain. T cells, B-cell-depleted T cells, or PBMCs provided the cDNA or gDNA that served as material.

Among Cohort 3 donors, those recovered had two negative PCRs, clearance, or symptom resolution. Measured with immunoSEQ multiplex PCR; TCRdb has only the in-frame clones, and not every one. The sample carries roughly 500,000 clones, roughly 90% recorded once. Germline CDR1 reads SGHDT; CDR2 reads YYEEEE. The CDR3 loop spans 15 amino acids. V lost 4 bases and J 0 bases, leaving 13 bases between the germline ends. The chain links TRBV5-6 to TRBJ1-1, with a weak D call TRBD1 (5 bases). The TCR originated in a woman aged 35 to 49 who had recovered from COVID-19. Material: PBMCs or T cells enriched from blood (not recorded which). CDR3 DNA sequence: TGTGCCAGCAGCGCTTTATCACAGGTGAACACTGAAGCTTTCTTT. Protein sequence: CASSALSQVNTEAFF.